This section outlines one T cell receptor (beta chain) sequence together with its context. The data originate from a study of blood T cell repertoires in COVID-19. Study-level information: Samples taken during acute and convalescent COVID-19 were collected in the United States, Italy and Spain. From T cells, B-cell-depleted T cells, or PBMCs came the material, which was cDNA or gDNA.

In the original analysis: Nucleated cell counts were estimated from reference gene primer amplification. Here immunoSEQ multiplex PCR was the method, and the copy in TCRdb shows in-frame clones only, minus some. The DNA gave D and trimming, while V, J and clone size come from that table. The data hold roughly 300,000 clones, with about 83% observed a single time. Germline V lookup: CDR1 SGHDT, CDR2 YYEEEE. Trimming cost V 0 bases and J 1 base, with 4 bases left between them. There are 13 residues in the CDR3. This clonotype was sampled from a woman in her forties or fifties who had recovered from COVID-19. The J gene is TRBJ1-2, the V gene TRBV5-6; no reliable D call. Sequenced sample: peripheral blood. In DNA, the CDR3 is TGTGCCAGCAGCTTGGACGGTAACTATGGCTACACCTTC. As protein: CASSLDGNYGYTF.